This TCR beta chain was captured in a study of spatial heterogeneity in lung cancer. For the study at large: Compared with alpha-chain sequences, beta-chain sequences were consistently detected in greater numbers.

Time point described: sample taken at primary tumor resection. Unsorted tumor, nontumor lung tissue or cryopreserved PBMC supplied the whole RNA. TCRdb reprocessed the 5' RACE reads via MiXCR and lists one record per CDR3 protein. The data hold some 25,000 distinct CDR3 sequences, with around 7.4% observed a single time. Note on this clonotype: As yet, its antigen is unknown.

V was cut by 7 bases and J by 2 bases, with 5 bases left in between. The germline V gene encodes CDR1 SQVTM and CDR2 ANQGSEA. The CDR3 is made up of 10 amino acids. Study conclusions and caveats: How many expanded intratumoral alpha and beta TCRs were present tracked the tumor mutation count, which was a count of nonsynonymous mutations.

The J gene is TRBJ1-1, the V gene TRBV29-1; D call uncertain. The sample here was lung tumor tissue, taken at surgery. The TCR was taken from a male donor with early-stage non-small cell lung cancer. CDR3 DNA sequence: TGCAGCGCGGGAAACACTGAAGCTTTCTTT. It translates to CSAGNTEAFF.